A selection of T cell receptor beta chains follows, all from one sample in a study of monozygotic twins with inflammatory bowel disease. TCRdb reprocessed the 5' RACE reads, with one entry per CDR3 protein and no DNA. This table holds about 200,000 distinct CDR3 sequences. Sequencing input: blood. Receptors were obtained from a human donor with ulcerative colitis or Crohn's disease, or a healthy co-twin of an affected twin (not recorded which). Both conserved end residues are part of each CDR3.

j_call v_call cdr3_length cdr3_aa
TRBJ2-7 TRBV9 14 CASSVGASSYEQYF
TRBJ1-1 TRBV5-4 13 CASSLDPNTEAFF
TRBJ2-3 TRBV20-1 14 CSARISGATDTQYF
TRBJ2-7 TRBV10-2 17 CASSESGYRGFSYEQYF
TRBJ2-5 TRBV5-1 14 CASSFRGEQETQYF
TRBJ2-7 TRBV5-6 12 CASSLDRYEQYF
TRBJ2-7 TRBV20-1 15 CSVNAQREGVYEQYF
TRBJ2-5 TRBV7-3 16 CASSLGVGTGSETQYF
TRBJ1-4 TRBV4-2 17 CASSQEFEMGQGGKLFF
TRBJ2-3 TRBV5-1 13 CASSLAGVDTQYF
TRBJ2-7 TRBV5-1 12 CASSLNTNEHYF
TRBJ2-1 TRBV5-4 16 CASSFVSSGTYNEQFF
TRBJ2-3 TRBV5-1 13 CASSLAPTDTQYF
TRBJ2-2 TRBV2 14 CASSPEGATGELFF
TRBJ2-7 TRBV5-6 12 CASSLSGIEQYF
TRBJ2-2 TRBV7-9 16 CASSLAAGLKAGELFF
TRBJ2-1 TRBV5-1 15 CASSLEGDWYNEQFF
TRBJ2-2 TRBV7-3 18 CASSLIGTSGVNTGELFF
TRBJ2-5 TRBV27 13 CASSYRGEETQYF
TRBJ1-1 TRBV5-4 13 CASSLTGRAEAFF
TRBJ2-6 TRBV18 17 CASSPSGATLGANVLTF
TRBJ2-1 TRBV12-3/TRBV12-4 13 CASSLYNYNEQFF
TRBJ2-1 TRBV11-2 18 CASSSSPVLVGIYNEQFF
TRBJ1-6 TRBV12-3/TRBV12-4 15 CASSAREGGNSPLHF
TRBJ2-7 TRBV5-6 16 CASSRSTDGWYVEQYF
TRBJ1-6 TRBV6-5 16 CASSYGTPAGNSPLHF
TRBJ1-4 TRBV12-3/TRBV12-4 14 CASSQGGGSEKLFF
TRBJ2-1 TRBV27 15 CASSFSGTVIDEQFF
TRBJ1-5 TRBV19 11 CASSIGGIQHF
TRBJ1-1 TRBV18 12 CASSRENTEAFF
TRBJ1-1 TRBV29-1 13 CSARPGPNTEAFF
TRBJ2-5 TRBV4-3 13 CASSQAGGETQYF
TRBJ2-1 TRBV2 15 CASSLGSGGNNEQFF